This T cell receptor (beta chain) is drawn from a study of blood T cell repertoires in COVID-19. At the level of the study: T cells, B-cell-depleted T cells, or PBMCs supplied cDNA or gDNA.

The data were produced by immunoSEQ multiplex PCR, yet TCRdb's version contains in-frame clones alone and is incomplete. This sample has about half a million clones, with around 85% found just once. The sample taken for sequencing was peripheral blood. The sequence was obtained from a human donor in a cohort sampled during active COVID-19.

The CDR3 DNA reads TGTGCCAGCAGTTTCCCTCTTCAGGTCCCCTATGGCTACACCTTC. Translation: CASSFPLQVPYGYTF. The J gene is TRBJ1-2, the V gene TRBV28; D unclear. The germline V and J ends were trimmed by 3 bases and 4 bases, with 15 bases remaining between them. Germline values: CDR1 MDHEN, CDR2 SYDVKM. This CDR3 has 15 residues.